This entry lists 32 T cell receptor beta chains sequenced from one sample in a study of CD8 T cells in ankylosing spondylitis. Using its own MiXCR run on the 5' RACE reads, TCRdb lists one record per CDR3 protein. Here the sample spans some 340,000 distinct CDR3 sequences, about 14% being singletons. Sample: blood, either unsorted or a sorted T cell fraction (not recorded which). These receptor sequences come from a male donor with ankylosing spondylitis or in good health (not recorded which).

This clonotype was seen a handful of times. The chain recombines TRBV27 with TRBJ2-3; 8 positions agree with TRBD1. Germline lookup yields CDR1 MNHEY and CDR2 SMNVEV (reference sequence). V lost 4 bases and J lost 6; bases outside the gene matches: 15. CDR3 length equals 17 residues. This CDR3 reads CASSSAQGVGLSDTQYF. In DNA form, the CDR3 reads TGTGCCAGCAGTTCGGCACAGGGGGTTGGTCTTTCGGATACGCAGTATTTT.

This clonotype was detected only a few times. J is TRBJ1-2 and V is TRBV20-1, with D maybe TRBD1 (5 bases). The germline V and J ends were trimmed by 1 base and 11 bases, with 14 bases remaining between them. CDR3 length equals 12 residues. The germline CDR1 and CDR2 sequences are DFQATT and SNEGSKA (reference sequence). In DNA form, the CDR3 reads TGCAGTGCTAGAGCCGACAGTACCTTTTACACCTTC. It yields the protein CSARADSTFYTF.

The chain uses TRBV27 and TRBJ2-1; D gene uncertain. Trimming cost V 4 bases and J 6 bases, with 7 bases left between them. The CDR3 runs to 12 residues. CDR1 MNHEY and CDR2 SMNVEV come from the germline V gene (reference sequence). The CDR3 here is CASSYSSNEQFF. CDR3 sequence (DNA): TGTGCCAGCAGTTATAGCAGCAATGAGCAGTTCTTC.

A few counts support this clonotype. The rearrangement uses TRBV12-3 or TRBV12-4 and TRBJ2-2, with TRBD2 as a possible D gene (5 bases). The CDR3 has 16 amino acids. Trimming removed 4 bases from V and 3 bases from J, with 15 bases in between. The CDR3 is CASSYSLTSYTGELFF. The CDR3 coding sequence is TGTGCCAGCAGTTACTCCCTAACTAGTTACACCGGGGAGCTGTTTTTT.

This clonotype was seen a handful of times. The V call is TRBV12-3 or TRBV12-4, the J call TRBJ2-5; D might be TRBD1 (6 bases). The V gene lost 3 bases and the J gene lost 6 bases, with 14 bases spanning the gap. This CDR3 is 14 amino acids long. In DNA form, the CDR3 reads TGTGCCAGCAGTTTCCAGGGGACATCGAAGACCCAGTACTTC. It is translated as CASSFQGTSKTQYF.

This clonotype has just a few counts. This chain connects TRBV12-3 or TRBV12-4 to TRBJ2-7; D gene unclear. V shed 8 bases and J shed 1 base, with 9 bases lying between them. The CDR3 contains 12 residues. CDR3: CASGVGSYEQYF. The CDR3 DNA sequence: TGTGCCAGCGGGGTGGGGTCCTACGAGCAGTACTTC.

This clonotype appeared many times. The rearrangement joins TRBV10-3 to TRBJ2-5; perhaps TRBD1 as D (5 bases). Germline V CDR1 and CDR2: ENHRY, SYGVKD. V lost 3 bases and J 3 bases, leaving 11 bases between the germline ends. This CDR3 contains 14 residues. DNA of the CDR3: TGTGCCATCAGTGATTTGGCAGGGAAAGAGACCCAGTACTTC. Translation gives CAISDLAGKETQYF.

This clonotype occurred a few times. The V call is TRBV10-3, the J call TRBJ2-3; maybe TRBD2 (5 bases). This CDR3 contains 15 residues. V was shortened by 0 bases and J by 4 bases, with 11 bases between the two germline ends. Germline CDR1 ENHRY, CDR2 SYGVKD. CDR3 residues: CAISESNVEADTQYF. DNA for the CDR3: TGTGCCATCAGTGAGTCCAACGTGGAGGCAGATACGCAGTATTTT.

The rearrangement uses TRBV5-1 and TRBJ2-1; 11 positions match TRBD2. This CDR3 comprises 17 residues. V lost 0 bases and J lost 5; bases outside the gene matches: 7. Germline CDR1 and CDR2: SGHRS and YFSETQ. The CDR3 coding sequence is TGCGCCAGCAGCTTGGATCCTAGCGGGAGGTTTAACAATGAGCAGTTCTTC. This sequence encodes CASSLDPSGRFNNEQFF.

This clonotype appeared a few times. The rearrangement joins TRBV20-1 to TRBJ1-5; the D is unclear. CDR1 is DFQATT and CDR2 is SNEGSKA in the germline V gene (reference sequence). Trimming stripped 5 bases from V and 0 bases from J, with 11 bases between. This CDR3 contains 14 residues. The CDR3 DNA sequence: TGCAGTGCTCGGGCAGCAGATAGCAATCAGCCCCAGCATTTT. It is translated as CSARAADSNQPQHF.

The CDR3 DNA reads as TGCGCCAGCAGCGTCAGATTAGACACTGAAGCTTTCTTT. Encoded protein: CASSVRLDTEAFF. The chain links TRBV5-1 to TRBJ1-1; no definite D call. Germline V gene sequence: CDR1 SGHRS, CDR2 YFSETQ. V gave up 4 bases and J gave up 3 bases, with 10 bases separating them. The CDR3 runs 13 residues.

The chain uses TRBV18 and TRBJ2-2; weak D call: TRBD2 (5 bases). Germline V CDR1 and CDR2: KGHSH, LQKENI. Trimming left V 4 bases short and J 5 bases short, with 14 bases between. This CDR3 has 15 amino acids. CDR3 amino acids: CASSLLQRSTGELFF. Written as DNA, the CDR3 is TGTGCCAGCTCACTCCTCCAGCGGAGTACCGGGGAGCTGTTTTTT.

This clonotype was found a few times. CDR3 protein: CASSPTGQRYEQYF. In nucleotides, the CDR3 is TGTGCCAGCTCACCCACAGGACAGCGCTACGAGCAGTACTTC. The J gene is TRBJ2-7, the V gene TRBV18; weak D call: TRBD1 (6 bases). V gave up 3 bases and J gave up 3 bases, with 12 bases separating them. This CDR3 has 14 residues. Germline lookup yields CDR1 KGHSH and CDR2 LQKENI. Looking up the rest from reference TRBV18 and TRBJ2-7 gives the full variable domain: NAGVMQNPRHLVRRRGQEARLRCSPMKGHSHVYWYRQLPEEGLKFMVYLQKENIIDESGMPKERFSAEFPKEGPSILRIQQVVRGDSAAYFCASSPTGQRYEQYFGPGTRLTVT.

This clonotype was seen at least ten times. Germline is not matched at one junction end, which may reflect a read error. The rearrangement links TRBV2 to TRBJ2-3; D possibly corresponds to TRBD1 (5 bases). Germline V gives CDR1 SNHLY, CDR2 FYNNEI. This CDR3 contains 11 residues. This chain's CDR3 is CASRVGDTQYF. As DNA, the CDR3 is TGTGCGAGCAGGGTCGGAGATACGCAGTATTTT.

The table lists this clonotype with a count of one. J is TRBJ2-3 and V is TRBV7-9; possibly TRBD1 or TRBD2 for D (5 bases each). There are 13 residues in the CDR3. Germline CDR1 reads SEHNR; CDR2 reads FQNEAQ (reference sequence). V shed 4 bases and J shed 3 bases, with 8 bases lying between them. CDR3 region: CASSSWGTDTQYF. CDR3 sequence (DNA): TGTGCCAGCAGCTCTTGGGGGACAGATACGCAGTATTTT.

In its sample, this clonotype was seen a few times. An end of the junction differs from the germline gene, which may be a read error. The chain combines TRBV20-1 with TRBJ2-6, with D hard to call. From germline, CDR1 is DFQATT and CDR2 SNEGSKA (reference sequence). This CDR3 comprises 15 residues. Written as DNA, the CDR3 is TGCAGTGCCAGAGATGGTCTCTCTGGGGCCAACGTCCTGACTTTC. The encoded protein is CSARDGLSGANVLTF.

This clonotype was counted at least ten times. The rearrangement joins TRBV20-1 to TRBJ1-1, with D possibly matching TRBD1 (6 bases). Germline CDR1 is DFQATT and CDR2 is SNEGSKA (reference sequence). Between the trimmed V and J ends, which lost 2 bases and 0 bases, there was a span of 13 bases. This CDR3 region has 15 residues. The CDR3 is CSARRYGQLNTEAFF. In DNA, the CDR3 is TGCAGTGCTAGACGCTATGGACAGTTGAACACTGAAGCTTTCTTT.

The V call is TRBV5-1, the J call TRBJ2-5, with D tentatively TRBD1 (5 bases). From germline, CDR1 is SGHRS and CDR2 YFSETQ. The CDR3 is made up of 14 amino acids. Trimming took 2 bases from V and 1 from J, leaving 9 bases between them. The CDR3 DNA is TGCGCCAGCAGCTTCCGGACATCCCAAGAGACCCAGTACTTC. This gives the protein CASSFRTSQETQYF.

The V and J genes are TRBV9 and TRBJ1-1; D may be TRBD1 (6 bases). V shed 4 bases and J shed 1 base, with 14 bases lying between them. The germline gives CDR1 SGDLS, CDR2 YYNGEE. The CDR3 covers 15 residues. CDR3 protein: CASSQVGGRNTEAFF. DNA of the CDR3: TGTGCCAGCAGCCAGGTAGGGGGGCGGAACACTGAAGCTTTCTTT.

This clonotype was picked up a small number of times. V and J are TRBV25-1 and TRBJ2-7; TRBD2 is a possible D gene (5 bases). Trimming removed 1 base from V and 6 bases from J, with 13 bases in between. Germline assignment: CDR1 MGHDK and CDR2 SYGVNS. The CDR3 has 14 amino acids. Here the CDR3 reads CASSEWRPAGEQYF. The DNA for the CDR3 is TGTGCCAGCAGTGAATGGCGCCCCGCGGGCGAGCAGTACTTC.

V is TRBV10-3 and J is TRBJ2-7; the D is unclear. Per germline, CDR1 ENHRY and CDR2 SYGVKD. The CDR3 has 11 residues. The V gene lost 0 bases and the J gene lost 5 bases, with 2 bases spanning the gap. For the CDR3, the DNA is TGTGCCATCAGTGAGTCGGACGAGCAGTACTTC. Translating gives CAISESDEQYF.

This clonotype was detected only a few times. The chain employs TRBV5-6 and TRBJ1-1; unclear D gene. With 1 base removed from V and 3 bases from J, the gap between germline ends came to 13 bases. This CDR3 contains 15 residues. Germline CDR1 and CDR2: SGHDT and YYEEEE. The CDR3 sequence is CASSLKPVDYTEAFF. The CDR3 DNA reads as TGTGCCAGCAGCTTGAAACCCGTTGACTACACTGAAGCTTTCTTT. Supplemented by reference TRBV5-6 and TRBJ1-1, the full variable domain reads DAGVTQSPTHLIKTRGQQVTLRCSPKSGHDTVSWYQQALGQGPQFIFQYYEEEERQRGNFPDRFSGHQFPNYSSELNVNALLLGDSALYLCASSLKPVDYTEAFFGQGTRLTVV.

This clonotype was counted ten times or more. The genes are TRBV9 and TRBJ2-4, with a tentative D call TRBD1 (6 bases). This CDR3 has 14 residues. Germline V CDR1 and CDR2: SGDLS, YYNGEE. V was pared by 7 bases and J by 1 base, with 12 bases between. The CDR3 DNA sequence: TGTGCCAGCGCTCAGGGGAGCGCCAAAAACATTCAGTACTTC. This encodes CASAQGSAKNIQYF.

The chain is built from TRBV20-1 and TRBJ2-7; 12 bases fit TRBD2. CDR3 length: 14 amino acids. V dropped 6 bases and J dropped 0; count of bases not matched to a gene: 3. Germline-derived CDR1 and CDR2 are DFQATT and SNEGSKA (reference sequence). DNA of the CDR3: TGCAGTGCCAGGACTAGCGGGGACTCCTACGAGCAGTACTTC. Protein product: CSARTSGDSYEQYF.

The chain couples TRBV4-2 to TRBJ1-6, with no clear D. This CDR3 is built from 15 residues. Trimming cost V 0 bases and J 4 bases, with 7 bases left between them. The germline CDR1 and CDR2 sequences are LGHNA and YNFKEQ. The CDR3 loop is CASSQDWGYNSPLHF. The DNA for the CDR3 is TGTGCCAGCAGCCAAGACTGGGGATATAATTCACCCCTCCACTTT.

This clonotype was found a few times. V gene TRBV29-1 combines with J gene TRBJ2-1; D may correspond to TRBD1 or TRBD2 (5 bases each). The V end lost 6 bases, the J end lost 9 bases, and 15 bases lay between the germline ends. This CDR3 contains 12 residues. From germline, CDR1 is SQVTM and CDR2 ANQGSEA. In DNA form, the CDR3 reads TGCAGCGTCGGGGACCTAAGGGGTGAGCAGTTCTTC. Protein product: CSVGDLRGEQFF.

The chain has TRBV7-2 and TRBJ1-4; D is ambiguous. The CDR3 runs to 16 residues. Per germline, CDR1 SGHTA and CDR2 FQGNSA. V was pared by 2 bases and J by 0 bases, with 10 bases between. CDR3 region: CASSLRQQATNEKLFF. The CDR3 nucleotides are TGTGCCAGCAGCTTAAGGCAACAAGCAACTAATGAAAAACTGTTTTTT.

CDR3 loop: CATQSLGGNEQFF. Here the CDR3 DNA reads TGTGCCACCCAGTCACTAGGTGGCAATGAGCAGTTCTTC. This chain links TRBV24-1 with TRBJ2-1; the D gene is possibly TRBD2 (5 bases). Germline-derived CDR1 and CDR2 are KGHDR and SFDVKD. CDR3 length: 13 residues. V lost 9 bases to trimming and J lost 6 bases, with 14 bases between them.

CDR3 loop: CSALLAGSNEQFF. In DNA form, the CDR3 reads TGCAGTGCTTTACTAGCGGGAAGCAATGAGCAGTTCTTC. The V and J genes are TRBV20-1 and TRBJ2-1, with 10 bases matching TRBD2. The V gene's germline CDR1 is DFQATT and CDR2 SNEGSKA (reference sequence). V was pared by 5 bases and J by 6 bases, with 4 bases of the junction left unmatched. This CDR3 is 13 amino acids long.

This clonotype was recorded a few times. The V gene is TRBV20-1, the J gene TRBJ2-1; 9 nucleotides agree with TRBD2. The CDR3 extends over 14 amino acids. Germline V gives CDR1 DFQATT, CDR2 SNEGSKA (reference sequence). V shed 3 bases, J shed 7 bases, and the junction held 7 bases outside the gene matches. The CDR3 region has the DNA TGCAGTGCTAGTCTGGTAGCGGGAGTAAATGAGCAGTTCTTC. Protein: CSASLVAGVNEQFF.

The chain recombines TRBV5-1 with TRBJ2-5, with 9 bases identical to TRBD2. V lost 3 bases to trimming and J lost 5 bases; unmatched junction nucleotides: 5. Germline V gives CDR1 SGHRS, CDR2 YFSETQ. The CDR3 runs to 14 residues. The CDR3 protein is CASSSIAGVETQYF. DNA of the CDR3: TGCGCCAGCAGCTCGATAGCGGGAGTTGAGACCCAGTACTTC.

The chain links TRBV15 to TRBJ2-2; D may be TRBD1 (5 bases). Germline values: CDR1 LNHNV, CDR2 YYDKDF (reference sequence). The CDR3 has 13 amino acids. With 6 bases removed from V and 5 bases from J, the gap between germline ends came to 10 bases. The CDR3 is CATRVRATGELFF. CDR3 nucleotides: TGTGCCACCAGGGTCAGGGCGACCGGGGAGCTGTTTTTT.